This record covers a single T cell receptor (beta chain). This entry is derived from a study of blood T cell repertoires in COVID-19. Study-level information: Donors in the United States, Italy and Spain gave samples during acute or convalescent COVID-19.

Method: immunoSEQ multiplex PCR; TCRdb's copy keeps in-frame clones and lacks some. This table has about 300,000 clones, over 75% appearing once. This TCR came from a man younger than 45 who had recovered from COVID-19. Sequencing input: PBMCs or T cells enriched from blood (not recorded which).

The CDR3 coding sequence is TGTGCCAGCAGCCCGGGACAGGGAAGTATTTCACCCCTCCACTTT. Translating gives CASSPGQGSISPLHF. The chain carries TRBV5-6 and TRBJ1-6; TRBD1 matches at 9 bases. The V gene end was trimmed by 4 bases and the J gene end by 9 bases; junction bases not matched to a gene: 8. Germline V gene lookup returns CDR1 SGHDT and CDR2 YYEEEE. This CDR3 is 15 amino acids long.